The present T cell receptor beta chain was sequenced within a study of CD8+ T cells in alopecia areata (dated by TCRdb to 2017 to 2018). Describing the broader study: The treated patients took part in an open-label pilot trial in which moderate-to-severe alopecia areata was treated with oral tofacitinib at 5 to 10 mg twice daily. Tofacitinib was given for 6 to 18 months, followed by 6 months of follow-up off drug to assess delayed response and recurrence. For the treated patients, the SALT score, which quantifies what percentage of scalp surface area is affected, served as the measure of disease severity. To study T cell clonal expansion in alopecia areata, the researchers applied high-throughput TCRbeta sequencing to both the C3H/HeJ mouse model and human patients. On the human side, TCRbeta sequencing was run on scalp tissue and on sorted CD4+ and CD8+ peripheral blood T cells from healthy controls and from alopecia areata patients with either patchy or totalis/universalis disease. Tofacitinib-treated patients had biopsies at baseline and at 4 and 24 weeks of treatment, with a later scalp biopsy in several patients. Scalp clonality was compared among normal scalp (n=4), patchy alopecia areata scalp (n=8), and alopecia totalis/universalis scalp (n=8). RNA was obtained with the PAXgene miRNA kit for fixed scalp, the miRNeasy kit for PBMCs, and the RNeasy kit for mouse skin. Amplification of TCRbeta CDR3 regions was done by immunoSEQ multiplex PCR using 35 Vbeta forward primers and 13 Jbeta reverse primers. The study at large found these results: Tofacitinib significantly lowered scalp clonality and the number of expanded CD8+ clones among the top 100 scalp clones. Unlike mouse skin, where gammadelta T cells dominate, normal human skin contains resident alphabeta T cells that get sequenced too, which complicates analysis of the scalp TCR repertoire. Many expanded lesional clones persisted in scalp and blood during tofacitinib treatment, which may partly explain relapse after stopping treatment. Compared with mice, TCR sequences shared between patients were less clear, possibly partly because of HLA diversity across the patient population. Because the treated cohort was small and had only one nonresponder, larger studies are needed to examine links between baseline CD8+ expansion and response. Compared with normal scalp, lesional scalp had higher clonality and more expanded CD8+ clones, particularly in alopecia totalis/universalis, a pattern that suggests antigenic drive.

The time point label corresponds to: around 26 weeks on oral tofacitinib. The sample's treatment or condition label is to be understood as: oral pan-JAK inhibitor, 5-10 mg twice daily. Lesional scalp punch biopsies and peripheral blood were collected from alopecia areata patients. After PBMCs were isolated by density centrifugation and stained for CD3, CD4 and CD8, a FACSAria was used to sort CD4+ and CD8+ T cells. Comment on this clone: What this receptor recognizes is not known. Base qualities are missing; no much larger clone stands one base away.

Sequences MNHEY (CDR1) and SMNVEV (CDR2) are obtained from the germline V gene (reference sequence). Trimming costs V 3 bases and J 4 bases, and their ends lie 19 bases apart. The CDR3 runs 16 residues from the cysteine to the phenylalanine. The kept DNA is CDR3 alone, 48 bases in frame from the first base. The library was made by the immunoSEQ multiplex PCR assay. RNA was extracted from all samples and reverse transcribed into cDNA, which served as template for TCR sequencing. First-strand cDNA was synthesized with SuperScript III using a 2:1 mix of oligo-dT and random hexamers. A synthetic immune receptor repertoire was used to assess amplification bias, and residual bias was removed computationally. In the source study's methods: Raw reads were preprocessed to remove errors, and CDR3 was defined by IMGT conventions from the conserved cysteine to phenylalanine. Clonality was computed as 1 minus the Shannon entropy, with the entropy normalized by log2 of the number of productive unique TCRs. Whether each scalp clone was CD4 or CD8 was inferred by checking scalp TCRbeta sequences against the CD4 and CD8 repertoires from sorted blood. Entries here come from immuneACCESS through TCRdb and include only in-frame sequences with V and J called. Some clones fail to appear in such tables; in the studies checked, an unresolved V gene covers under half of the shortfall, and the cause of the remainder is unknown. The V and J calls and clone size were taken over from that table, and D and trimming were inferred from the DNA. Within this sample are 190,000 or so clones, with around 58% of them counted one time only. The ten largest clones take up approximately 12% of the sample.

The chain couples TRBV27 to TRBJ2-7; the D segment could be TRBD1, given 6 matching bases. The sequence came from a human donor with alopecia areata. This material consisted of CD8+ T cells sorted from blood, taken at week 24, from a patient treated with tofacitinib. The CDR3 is CASSFIPGDRRYEQYF. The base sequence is TGTGCCAGCAGTTTCATTCCAGGGGATCGTAGGTACGAGCAGTACTTC.